Presented here are 31 T cell receptor beta chains from one specimen sequenced in a study of PD-1 blockade in mismatch repair-deficient tumors. As to time point: 10-day in vitro stimulation with candidate neoantigen peptide 5. Measured with immunoSEQ multiplex PCR; TCRdb has only the in-frame clones, and not every one. The table lists some 16,000 clones, around 80% of them singletons. These receptors are not linked to any known antigen. Specimen: cells cultured in vitro, collected from a patient treated with pembrolizumab. Receptor source: an adult with mismatch repair-deficient cancer.

This chain links TRBV18 with TRBJ2-1, with D possibly TRBD2 on 6 matching bases. Trimming took 8 bases from V and 9 from J, leaving 23 bases between them. Germline V CDR1 and CDR2: KGHSH, LQKENI. CDR3 length: 15 residues. The CDR3 protein is CASRDLNGHNSEQFF. CDR3 DNA sequence: TGTGCCAGCCGGGACTTAAACGGGCACAATAGTGAGCAGTTCTTC.

V is TRBV27 and J is TRBJ1-5; 8 bases are a match to TRBD1. The trim removed 7 bases at V and 6 bases at J, leaving 14 bases unmatched. This CDR3 region has 16 residues. Germline CDR1 reads MNHEY; CDR2 reads SMNVEV (reference sequence). The CDR3 region has the DNA TGTGCCAGCACTCCATTTGGCAGGGGGCTAGGTCAGCCCCAGCATTTT. Translation: CASTPFGRGLGQPQHF.

This clone turned up a few times. The chain uses TRBV20-1 and TRBJ2-3; D remains ambiguous. Trimming removed 0 bases at V and 9 bases at J, with 7 bases between. This CDR3 spans 11 amino acids. Germline V lookup: CDR1 DFQATT, CDR2 SNEGSKA (reference sequence). CDR3 in amino acids: CSARDQLTQYF. In nucleotides, the CDR3 is TGCAGTGCTAGAGATCAGTTAACGCAGTATTTT.

This clone showed up just a few times. This sequence joins TRBV5-8 and TRBJ2-3; 9 positions match TRBD1. Trimming cost V 5 bases and J 2 bases; bases outside gene matches: 6. The length of the CDR3 is 15 residues. Germline V CDR1 and CDR2: SGHTS, YDEGEE. The DNA for the CDR3 is TGTGCCAGCAGTTGGAGGGACAGGGTCACAGATACGCAGTATTTT. As protein: CASSWRDRVTDTQYF.

V gene TRBV2 combines with J gene TRBJ2-1; tentatively, D is TRBD1 (6 bases). Germline assignment: CDR1 SNHLY and CDR2 FYNNEI. This CDR3 spans 13 amino acids. The ends were cut back, 7 bases at V and 1 base at J, with 8 bases in the middle. The CDR3 loop is CASIQGSYNEQFF. CDR3 DNA sequence: TGTGCCAGCATACAGGGATCCTACAATGAGCAGTTCTTC.

This chain links TRBV20-1 with TRBJ2-7; D remains ambiguous. The germline V and J ends were trimmed by 2 bases and 2 bases, with 4 bases remaining between them. The CDR3 runs to 11 residues. CDR1 and CDR2 from the germline V gene are DFQATT and SNEGSKA (reference sequence). The CDR3 protein is CSARQTYEQYF. The CDR3 DNA follows: TGCAGTGCTAGACAAACCTACGAGCAGTACTTC.

Written as DNA, the CDR3 is TGTGCCAGTAGTATAGACCGGGACAGAATGGGCAATCAGCCCCAGCATTTT. This translates into CASSIDRDRMGNQPQHF. The genes are TRBV19 and TRBJ1-5; 7 bases are shared with TRBD1. CDR3 size: 17 residues. Per the germline V gene, CDR1 is LNHDA and CDR2 is SQIVND (reference sequence). V shed 0 bases, J shed 2 bases, and the junction held 7 bases outside the gene matches. The complete variable domain, with remaining parts taken from reference TRBV19 and TRBJ1-5, reads DGGITQSPKYLFRKEGQNVTLSCEQNLNHDAMYWYRQDPGQGLRLIYYSQIVNDFQKGDIAEGYSVSREKKESFPLTVTSAQKNPTAFYLCASSIDRDRMGNQPQHFGDGTRLSIL.

The CDR3 bases are TGTGCCTGGAGTTTCGGACAGTTCTATGGCTACACCTTC. Translation: CAWSFGQFYGYTF. This chain uses TRBV30 with TRBJ1-2, with D possibly TRBD1 on 6 matching bases. The germline V gene encodes CDR1 GTSNPN and CDR2 SVGIG (reference sequence). V lost 2 bases, J lost 4 bases, and 11 bases lay in between. This CDR3 comprises 13 residues.

J is TRBJ2-3 and V is TRBV9; D not resolved. The CDR3 spans 11 residues. The V gene's germline CDR1 is SGDLS and CDR2 YYNGEE. V shed 0 bases and J shed 6 bases, with 2 bases lying between them. The DNA of the CDR3 is TGTGCCAGCAGCGTAGCCGATACGCAGTATTTT. Translated: CASSVADTQYF.

The rearrangement uses TRBV4-1 and TRBJ2-5; 8 nucleotides line up with TRBD1. CDR1 and CDR2 from the germline V gene are MGHRA and YSYEKL. The CDR3 totals 15 residues. Trimming took 0 bases from V and 5 from J; bases not matched to a gene: 5. The CDR3 sequence is CASSQDSRGQETQYF. The CDR3 nucleotides read TGCGCCAGCAGCCAAGACTCCAGGGGGCAGGAGACCCAGTACTTC.

The V call is TRBV6-1, the J call TRBJ2-7; D is uncertain. The CDR3 has 13 residues. CDR1 and CDR2 (germline): MNHNS, SASEGT. V was trimmed by 1 base and J by 4 bases, leaving 8 bases between them. DNA of the CDR3: TGTGCCAGCAGTGAAGGAAATTCGTACGAGCAGTACTTC. This encodes CASSEGNSYEQYF.

The chain carries TRBV27 and TRBJ2-7; the D is unclear. Trimming removed 4 bases from V and 6 bases from J, with 10 bases in between. CDR1 is MNHEY and CDR2 is SMNVEV in the germline V gene (reference sequence). The CDR3 runs to 12 residues. The CDR3 DNA sequence: TGTGCCAGCAGTTATGTAACGGGCGAGCAGTACTTC. Its translation is CASSYVTGEQYF.

CDR3 sequence reads: CASSDRLGPYEQYF. The CDR3 DNA follows: TGCGCCAGCAGTGACCGACTGGGCCCTTACGAGCAGTACTTC. The rearrangement joins TRBV10-2 to TRBJ2-7; D is ambiguous. Germline loops: CDR1 WSHSY, CDR2 SAAADI. The CDR3 is 14 residues long. Trimming removed 3 bases at V and 4 bases at J, with 13 bases between.

V gene TRBV6-5 combines with J gene TRBJ1-2, with D possibly matching TRBD1 (6 bases). Germline V gives CDR1 MNHEY, CDR2 SVGAGI. The CDR3 is 15 amino acids. Trimming pared 2 bases from V and 0 bases from J, leaving 10 bases between. DNA of the CDR3: TGTGCCAGCAGTTACAGGACAGAAGCTAACTATGGCTACACCTTC. This gives the protein CASSYRTEANYGYTF.

This clone was recorded only once. V and J are TRBV29-1 and TRBJ2-1; no firm D call. Trimming pared 3 bases from V and 5 bases from J, leaving 5 bases between. Germline V lookup: CDR1 SQVTM, CDR2 ANQGSEA. This CDR3 is built from 11 residues. The CDR3 here is CSVEENNEQFF. DNA for the CDR3: TGCAGCGTTGAGGAAAACAATGAGCAGTTCTTC.

The chain couples TRBV2 to TRBJ1-4; D is undetermined. The CDR3 spans 17 residues. The V end lost 2 bases, the J end lost 3 bases, and 16 bases lay between the germline ends. In germline, CDR1 is SNHLY, CDR2 FYNNEI. The CDR3 DNA reads TGTGCCAGCAGTGAATCGGCACTTCTACTCCCTAATGAAAAACTGTTTTTT. Its protein product is CASSESALLLPNEKLFF.

The chain carries TRBV7-8 and TRBJ2-7; 14 bases agree with TRBD2. CDR1 is SGHVS and CDR2 is FQNEAQ in the germline V gene. With V trimmed by 4 bases and J by 5 bases, 7 bases remained unmatched. The length of the CDR3 is 16 residues. The CDR3 region is CASSSKPGLAGDEQYF. CDR3 DNA sequence: TGTGCCAGCAGCTCGAAGCCGGGACTAGCGGGAGACGAGCAGTACTTC. Using reference TRBV7-8 and TRBJ2-7 for the parts outside the CDR3, the full variable domain is GAGVSQSPRYKVAKRGQDVALRCDPISGHVSLFWYQQALGQGPEFLTYFQNEAQLDKSGLPSDRFFAERPEGSVSTLKIQRTQQEDSAVYLCASSSKPGLAGDEQYFGPGTRLTVT.

The chain carries TRBV5-1 and TRBJ2-6; D is unresolved. V lost 0 bases to trimming and J lost 0 bases, with 4 bases between them. The CDR3 has 15 amino acids. Germline lookup yields CDR1 SGHRS and CDR2 YFSETQ. The CDR3 DNA follows: TGCGCCAGCAGCTTGGGTTCCTCTGGGGCCAACGTCCTGACTTTC. Protein product: CASSLGSSGANVLTF. Complete variable domain (other parts from reference TRBV5-1 and TRBJ2-6): KAGVTQTPRYLIKTRGQQVTLSCSPISGHRSVSWYQQTPGQGLQFLFEYFSETQRNKGNFPGRFSGRQFSNSRSEMNVSTLELGDSALYLCASSLGSSGANVLTFGAGSRLTVL.

The V gene is TRBV28, the J gene TRBJ2-5; D call uncertain. This CDR3 contains 15 residues. V lost 6 bases and J 1 base, leaving 15 bases between the germline ends. Germline V gene sequence: CDR1 MDHEN, CDR2 SYDVKM. The CDR3 DNA sequence: TGTGCCAGCAGCCCTAGAGGTCAGGCCCAAGAGACCCAGTACTTC. Translation: CASSPRGQAQETQYF.

The table lists this clone with a count of one. The V call is TRBV21-1, the J call TRBJ2-3; TRBD1, the table's D call, was not compared with the DNA. TRBV21-1 is a pseudogene. The CDR3 has 16 amino acids. The CDR3 DNA reads as TGTGCCAGCAGGGACAGGAGCTTGGGGGGCACAGATACGCAGTATTTT. Protein sequence: CASRDRSLGGTDTQYF.

The chain has TRBV7-9 and TRBJ2-7, with D possibly TRBD1 on 6 matching bases. V was trimmed by 3 bases and J by 2 bases, leaving 8 bases between them. CDR1 is SEHNR, CDR2 FQNEAQ, per germline (reference sequence). There are 13 residues in the CDR3. The CDR3 DNA is TGTGCCAGCAGCTTGACAGGTACCTACGAGCAGTACTTC. This sequence encodes CASSLTGTYEQYF.

This clone is a singleton in its sample. The J gene is TRBJ1-2, the V gene TRBV29-1, with D possibly TRBD1 on 5 matching bases. The CDR3 is made up of 13 amino acids. V lost 0 bases and J lost 8, with 13 bases in between. CDR1 SQVTM and CDR2 ANQGSEA come from the germline V gene. CDR3 loop: CSVEDPAGFGYTF. Written as DNA, the CDR3 is TGCAGCGTTGAAGACCCGGCAGGGTTCGGCTACACCTTC.

This rearrangement joins TRBV7-9 to TRBJ2-6; D uncertain. Trimming shortened V by 5 bases and J by 0 bases, and 20 bases separated the two germline ends. This CDR3 spans 19 amino acids. Germline lookup yields CDR1 SEHNR and CDR2 FQNEAQ (reference sequence). Written as DNA, the CDR3 is TGTGCCAGCAGCCGAGCTTTAGCAGCCGTGGGCTCTGGGGCCAACGTCCTGACTTTC. It yields the protein CASSRALAAVGSGANVLTF.

V usage is TRBV2 and J usage is TRBJ1-6; TRBD1 matches 9 bases. V trimming: 6 bases; J trimming: 7 bases; junction bases outside the gene matches: 7. The CDR3 contains 15 residues. In germline, CDR1 is SNHLY, CDR2 FYNNEI. CDR3 sequence: CASRVTGGANSPLHF. CDR3 nucleotide sequence: TGTGCCAGCAGGGTTACAGGGGGCGCGAATTCACCCCTCCACTTT.

The chain carries TRBV6-4 and TRBJ2-1, with D perhaps matching TRBD2 (7 bases). The germline CDR1 and CDR2 sequences are MRHNA and SNTAGT. Trimming pared 2 bases from V and 10 bases from J, leaving 12 bases between. The CDR3 runs 13 residues. In DNA form, the CDR3 reads TGTGCCAGCAGTGACCCCAGGGGAGGGGAGCAGTTCTTC. Translating gives CASSDPRGGEQFF.

V is TRBV4-2 and J is TRBJ2-2; D perhaps matches TRBD1 (5 bases). This CDR3 is built from 14 residues. Germline assignment: CDR1 LGHNA and CDR2 YNFKEQ. V lost 10 bases and J lost 6, with 18 bases in between. The CDR3 DNA sequence: TGTGCCACCAAACGGGCAGGGCGTTCCGGGGAGCTGTTTTTT. Translating it yields CATKRAGRSGELFF.

The chain joins TRBV28 to TRBJ1-2; weak D call: TRBD1 (5 bases). There are 14 residues in the CDR3. Germline V gene sequence: CDR1 MDHEN, CDR2 SYDVKM. V lost 8 bases and J lost 4, with 17 bases in between. In nucleotides, the CDR3 is TGTGCCAGCGACACTCGTAGGGACGGCTATGGCTACACCTTC. Its translation is CASDTRRDGYGYTF.

V gene TRBV28 combines with J gene TRBJ1-5; TRBD1 matches at 8 bases. Unmatched junction bases numbered 3, after V lost 2 bases and J lost 6 bases. Per the germline V gene, CDR1 is MDHEN and CDR2 is SYDVKM. This CDR3 comprises 14 residues. The CDR3 nucleotides read TGTGCCAGCAGTTTAAGGACAGGGCTTCAGCCCCAGCATTTT. This gives the protein CASSLRTGLQPQHF.

This chain joins TRBV6-5 and TRBJ2-7; TRBD1 agrees at 7 bases. The CDR3 sequence is 13 residues long. In germline, CDR1 is MNHEY, CDR2 SVGAGI. V lost 6 bases and J lost 2; bases outside the gene matches: 4. The chain's CDR3 is CASRTGNPYEQYF. CDR3 DNA sequence: TGTGCCAGCAGGACAGGGAACCCCTACGAGCAGTACTTC.

The chain employs TRBV30 and TRBJ1-3; D remains unclear. The CDR3 consists of 12 residues. Germline loops: CDR1 GTSNPN, CDR2 SVGIG (reference sequence). Trimming stripped 0 bases from V and 3 bases from J, with 3 bases between. In nucleotides, the CDR3 is TGTGCCTGGAGTGTATATGGAAACACCATATATTTT. Translating gives CAWSVYGNTIYF.

The V and J genes are TRBV18 and TRBJ1-1; D might be TRBD1 (5 bases). Trimming removed 3 bases at V and 1 base at J, with 15 bases between. Germline V gives CDR1 KGHSH, CDR2 LQKENI. CDR3 size: 16 residues. The CDR3: CASSPLQARRNTEAFF. The CDR3 bases are TGTGCCAGCTCACCCTTACAGGCACGGCGGAACACTGAAGCTTTCTTT.